This T cell receptor (beta chain) was retrieved from a study of blood T cell repertoires in COVID-19. This CDR3 is built from 13 residues. Trimming took 0 bases from V and 8 from J; bases not matched to a gene: 3. The germline gives CDR1 LGHNA, CDR2 YNFKEQ. In its sample, this clone was seen once. Here immunoSEQ multiplex PCR was the method, and the copy in TCRdb shows in-frame clones only, minus some. This sample has about 150,000 clones, with around 80% found just once. V and J are TRBV4-2 and TRBJ1-2; 7 bases map to TRBD1. The sequencing sample was made of PBMCs or T cells enriched from blood (not recorded which). This TCR was sampled from a woman aged 45-60 years who had recovered from COVID-19. The CDR3 reads CASSQDQGVGYTF. The CDR3 DNA reads TGTGCCAGCAGCCAAGATCAGGGGGTGGGCTACACCTTC.